This T cell receptor (beta chain) was recorded in a study of T-cell memory formation after mild COVID-19. The overall study: TCR clusters mostly belonged to single donors.

Each CDR3 protein gets one entry after TCRdb re-called the 5' RACE reads with MiXCR. Of under 250,000 distinct CDR3 sequences listed, about 10% were seen once; the top ten hold roughly 3%. As for this clonotype: What it recognizes is unknown.

Findings and limits, study-wide: Among CD4+ contracting clones, most were CM and EM, and CD8+ ones EMRA.

The germline V gene encodes CDR1 SGHTA and CDR2 FQGTGA. Trimming removed 6 bases from V and 1 base from J, with 9 bases in between. CDR3 size: 13 residues. The gene calls are TRBV7-3 and TRBJ1-2; perhaps TRBD1 as D (5 bases). This clonotype originated in a man aged 18-30 years who had mild COVID-19 (a few samples of this study predate the infection). Cell type and time point are not known. Sequenced material: PBMCs or a T cell subset sorted from them (not recorded which). The CDR3 sequence: CASSKDSNYGYTF. DNA of the CDR3: TGTGCCAGCAGTAAAGACAGTAACTATGGCTACACCTTC.